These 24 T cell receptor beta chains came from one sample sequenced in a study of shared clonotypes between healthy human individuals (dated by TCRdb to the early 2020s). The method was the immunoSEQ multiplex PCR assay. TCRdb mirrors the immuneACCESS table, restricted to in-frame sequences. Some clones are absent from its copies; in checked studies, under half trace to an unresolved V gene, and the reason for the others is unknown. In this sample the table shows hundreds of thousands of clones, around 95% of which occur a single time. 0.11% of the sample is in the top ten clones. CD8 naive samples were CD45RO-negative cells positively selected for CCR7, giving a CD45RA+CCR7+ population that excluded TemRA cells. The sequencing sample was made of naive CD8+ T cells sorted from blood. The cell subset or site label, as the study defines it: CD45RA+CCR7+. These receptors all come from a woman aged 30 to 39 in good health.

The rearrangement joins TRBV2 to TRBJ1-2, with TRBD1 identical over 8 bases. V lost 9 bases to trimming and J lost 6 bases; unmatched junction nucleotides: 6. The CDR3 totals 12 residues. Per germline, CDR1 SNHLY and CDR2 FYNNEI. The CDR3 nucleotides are TGTGCCAGGCAGAGGACAGGGAATGGCTACACCTTC. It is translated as CARQRTGNGYTF. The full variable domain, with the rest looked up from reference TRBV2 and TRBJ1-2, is EPEVTQTPSHQVTQMGQEVILRCVPISNHLYFYWYRQILGQKVEFLVSFYNNEISEKSEIFDDQFSVERPDGSNFTLKIRSTKLEDSAMYFCARQRTGNGYTFGSGTRLTVV.

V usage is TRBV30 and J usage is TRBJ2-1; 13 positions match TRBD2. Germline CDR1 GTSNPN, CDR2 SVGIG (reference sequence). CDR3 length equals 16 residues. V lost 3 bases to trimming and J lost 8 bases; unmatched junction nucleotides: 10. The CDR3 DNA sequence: TGTGCCTGGAGCCCCGGACTAGCGGGAGCTCTGGATGAGCAGTTCTTC. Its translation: CAWSPGLAGALDEQFF.

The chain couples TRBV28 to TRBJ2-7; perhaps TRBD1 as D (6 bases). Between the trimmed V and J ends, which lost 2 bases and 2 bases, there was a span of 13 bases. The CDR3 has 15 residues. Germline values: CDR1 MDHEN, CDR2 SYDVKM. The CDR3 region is CASSLTLGAAYEQYF. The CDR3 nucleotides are TGTGCCAGCAGTTTAACCCTGGGGGCGGCCTACGAGCAGTACTTC.

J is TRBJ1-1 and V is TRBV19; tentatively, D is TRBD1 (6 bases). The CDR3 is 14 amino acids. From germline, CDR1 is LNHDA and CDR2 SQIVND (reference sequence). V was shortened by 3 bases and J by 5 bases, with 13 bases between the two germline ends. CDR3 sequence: CASSIAGRGTEAFF. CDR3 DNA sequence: TGTGCCAGTAGTATTGCAGGGAGGGGGACTGAAGCTTTCTTT.

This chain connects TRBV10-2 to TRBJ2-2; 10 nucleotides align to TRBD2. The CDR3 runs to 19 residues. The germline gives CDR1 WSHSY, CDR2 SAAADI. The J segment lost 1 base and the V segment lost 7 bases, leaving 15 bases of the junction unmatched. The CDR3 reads CASNKPALAGILNTGELFF. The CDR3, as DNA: TGCGCCAGCAACAAACCGGCACTAGCGGGGATTTTGAACACCGGGGAGCTGTTTTTT.

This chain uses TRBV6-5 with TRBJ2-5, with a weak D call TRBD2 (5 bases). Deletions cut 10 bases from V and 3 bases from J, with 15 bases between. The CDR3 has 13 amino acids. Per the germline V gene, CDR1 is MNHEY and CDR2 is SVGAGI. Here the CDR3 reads CATRTGTEETQYF. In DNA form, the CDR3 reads TGTGCCACCCGGACGGGAACAGAAGAGACCCAGTACTTC.

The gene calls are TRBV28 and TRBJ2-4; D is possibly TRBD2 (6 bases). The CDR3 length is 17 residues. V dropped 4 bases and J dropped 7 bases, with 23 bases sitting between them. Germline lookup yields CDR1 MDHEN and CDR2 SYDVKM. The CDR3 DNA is TGTGCCAGCAGTTCCCCTCCCACGGGGGACCCGGGGAACATTCAGTACTTC. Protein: CASSSPPTGDPGNIQYF.

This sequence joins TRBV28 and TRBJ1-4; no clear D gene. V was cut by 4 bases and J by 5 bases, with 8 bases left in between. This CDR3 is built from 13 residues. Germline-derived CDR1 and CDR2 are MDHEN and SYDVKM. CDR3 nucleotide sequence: TGTGCCAGCAGTTCAGACTACAATGAAAAACTGTTTTTT. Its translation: CASSSDYNEKLFF.

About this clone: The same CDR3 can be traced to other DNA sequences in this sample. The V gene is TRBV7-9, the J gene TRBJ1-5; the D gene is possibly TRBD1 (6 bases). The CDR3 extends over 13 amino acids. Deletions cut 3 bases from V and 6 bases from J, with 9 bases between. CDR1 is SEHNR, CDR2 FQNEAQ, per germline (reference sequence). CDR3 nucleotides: TGTGCCAGCAGCTTGGGGGGGCCTCAGCCCCAGCATTTT. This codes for CASSLGGPQPQHF.

The CDR3 DNA reads as TGTGCCAGCAGCTTGGGTCAGGTGAAGCTGTTTTTT. Protein: CASSLGQVKLFF. This chain joins TRBV5-4 and TRBJ2-2; D unresolved. V was clipped by 0 bases and J by 12 bases, with 9 bases between them. Germline CDR1 SGHNT, CDR2 YYREEE (reference sequence). The CDR3 is made up of 12 amino acids.

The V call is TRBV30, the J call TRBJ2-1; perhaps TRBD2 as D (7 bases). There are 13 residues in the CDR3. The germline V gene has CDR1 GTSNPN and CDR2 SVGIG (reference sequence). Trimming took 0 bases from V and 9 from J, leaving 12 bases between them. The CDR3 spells CAWSVGGGSEQFF. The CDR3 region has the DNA TGTGCCTGGAGTGTTGGGGGGGGCAGTGAGCAGTTCTTC.

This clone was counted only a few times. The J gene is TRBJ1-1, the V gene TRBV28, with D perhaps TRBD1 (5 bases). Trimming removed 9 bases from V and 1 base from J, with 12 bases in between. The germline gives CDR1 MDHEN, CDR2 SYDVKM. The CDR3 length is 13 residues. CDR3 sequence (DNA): TGTGCCAGTCGGGACGGAGAGAACACTGAAGCTTTCTTT. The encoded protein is CASRDGENTEAFF.

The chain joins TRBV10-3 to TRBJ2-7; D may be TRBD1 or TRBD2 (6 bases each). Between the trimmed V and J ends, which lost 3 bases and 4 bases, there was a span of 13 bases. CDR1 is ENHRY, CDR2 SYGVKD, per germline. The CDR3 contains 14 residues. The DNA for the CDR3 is TGTGCCATCAGTGAATCGGGGGCCGGTTACGAGCAGTACTTC. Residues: CAISESGAGYEQYF.

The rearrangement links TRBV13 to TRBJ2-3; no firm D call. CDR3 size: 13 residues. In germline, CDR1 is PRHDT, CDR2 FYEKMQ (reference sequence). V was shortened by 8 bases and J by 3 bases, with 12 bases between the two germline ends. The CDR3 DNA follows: TGTGCCAGCTCCTACTCACTGACAGATACGCAGTATTTT. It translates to CASSYSLTDTQYF.

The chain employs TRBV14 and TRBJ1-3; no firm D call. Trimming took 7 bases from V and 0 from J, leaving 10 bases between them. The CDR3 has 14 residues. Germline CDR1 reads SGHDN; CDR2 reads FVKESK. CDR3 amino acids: CASNGVHSGNTIYF. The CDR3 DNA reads TGTGCCAGCAATGGGGTCCACTCTGGAAACACCATATATTTT.

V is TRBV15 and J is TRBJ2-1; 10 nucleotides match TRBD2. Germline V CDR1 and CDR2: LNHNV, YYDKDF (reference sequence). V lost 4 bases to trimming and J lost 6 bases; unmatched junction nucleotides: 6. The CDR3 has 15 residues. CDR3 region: CATSTGTSEFNEQFF. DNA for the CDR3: TGTGCCACCAGCACCGGGACTAGCGAATTCAATGAGCAGTTCTTC.

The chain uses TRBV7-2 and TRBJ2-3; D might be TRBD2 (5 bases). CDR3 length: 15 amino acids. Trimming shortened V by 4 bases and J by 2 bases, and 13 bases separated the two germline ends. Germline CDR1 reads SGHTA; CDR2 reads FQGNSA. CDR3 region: CASSSSTGITDTQYF. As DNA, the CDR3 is TGTGCCAGCAGCTCTAGTACCGGGATCACAGATACGCAGTATTTT.

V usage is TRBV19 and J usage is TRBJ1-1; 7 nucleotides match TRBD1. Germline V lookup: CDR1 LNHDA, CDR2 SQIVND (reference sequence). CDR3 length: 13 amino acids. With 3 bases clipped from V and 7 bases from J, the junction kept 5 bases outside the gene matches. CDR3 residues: CASSMSGGFEAFF. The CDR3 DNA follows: TGTGCCAGTAGTATGTCAGGGGGTTTTGAAGCTTTCTTT. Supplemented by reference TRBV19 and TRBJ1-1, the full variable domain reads DGGITQSPKYLFRKEGQNVTLSCEQNLNHDAMYWYRQDPGQGLRLIYYSQIVNDFQKGDIAEGYSVSREKKESFPLTVTSAQKNPTAFYLCASSMSGGFEAFFGQGTRLTVV.

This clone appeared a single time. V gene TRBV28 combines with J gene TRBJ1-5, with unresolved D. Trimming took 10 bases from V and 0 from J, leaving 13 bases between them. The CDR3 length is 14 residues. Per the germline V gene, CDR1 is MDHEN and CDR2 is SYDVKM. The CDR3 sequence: CAIKDGDSNQPQHF. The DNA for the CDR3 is TGTGCCATCAAAGACGGAGATAGCAATCAGCCCCAGCATTTT. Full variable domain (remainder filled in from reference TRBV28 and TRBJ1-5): DVKVTQSSRYLVKRTGEKVFLECVQDMDHENMFWYRQDPGLGLRLIYFSYDVKMKEKGDIPEGYSVSREKKERFSLILESASTNQTSMYLCAIKDGDSNQPQHFGDGTRLSIL.

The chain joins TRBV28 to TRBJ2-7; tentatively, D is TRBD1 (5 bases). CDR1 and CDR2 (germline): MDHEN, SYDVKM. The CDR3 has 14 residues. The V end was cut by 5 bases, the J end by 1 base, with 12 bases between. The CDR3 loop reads CASSPRTKSYEQYF. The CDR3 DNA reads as TGTGCCAGCAGTCCCCGGACAAAATCCTACGAGCAGTACTTC.

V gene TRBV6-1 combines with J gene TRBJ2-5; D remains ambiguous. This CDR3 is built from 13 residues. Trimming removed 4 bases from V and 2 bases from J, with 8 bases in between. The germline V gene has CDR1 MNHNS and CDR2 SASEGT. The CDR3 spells CASSVVRQETQYF. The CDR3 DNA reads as TGTGCCAGCAGTGTAGTCAGGCAAGAGACCCAGTACTTC.

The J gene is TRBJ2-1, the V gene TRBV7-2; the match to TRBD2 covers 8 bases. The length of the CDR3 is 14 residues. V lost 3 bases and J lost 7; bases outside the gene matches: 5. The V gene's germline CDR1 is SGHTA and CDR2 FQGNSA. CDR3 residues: CASSFWREVNEQFF. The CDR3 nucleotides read TGTGCCAGCAGCTTTTGGCGGGAGGTTAATGAGCAGTTCTTC.

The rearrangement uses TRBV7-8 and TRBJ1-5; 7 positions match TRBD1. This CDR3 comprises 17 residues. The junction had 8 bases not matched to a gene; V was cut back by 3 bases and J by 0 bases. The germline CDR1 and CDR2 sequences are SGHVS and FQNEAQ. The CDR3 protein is CASSFGWTGTSNQPQHF. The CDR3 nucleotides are TGTGCCAGCAGCTTTGGGTGGACAGGTACTAGCAATCAGCCCCAGCATTTT.

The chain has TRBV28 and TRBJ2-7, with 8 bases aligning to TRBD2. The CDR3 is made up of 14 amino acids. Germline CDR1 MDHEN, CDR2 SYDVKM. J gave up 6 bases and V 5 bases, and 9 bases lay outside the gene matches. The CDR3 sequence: CASSPQRELVEQYF. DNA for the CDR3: TGTGCCAGCAGTCCCCAGCGGGAGCTCGTCGAGCAGTACTTC.